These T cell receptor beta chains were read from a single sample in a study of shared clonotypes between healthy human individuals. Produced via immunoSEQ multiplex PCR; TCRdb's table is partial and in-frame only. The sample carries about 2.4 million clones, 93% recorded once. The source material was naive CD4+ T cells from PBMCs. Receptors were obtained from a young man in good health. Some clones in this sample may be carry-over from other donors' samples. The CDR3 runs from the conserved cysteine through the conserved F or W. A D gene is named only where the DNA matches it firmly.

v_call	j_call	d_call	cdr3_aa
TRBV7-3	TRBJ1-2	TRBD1	CASNRQGAGYGYTF
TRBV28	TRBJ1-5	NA	CASSLGRVSLGIVNQPQHF
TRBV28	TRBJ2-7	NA	CASSFAASLFYEQYF
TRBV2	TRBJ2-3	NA	CASSYYEGVGADTQYF
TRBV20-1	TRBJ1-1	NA	CSAKAAEAFF
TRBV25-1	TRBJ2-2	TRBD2	CASTTGGAPGTGELFF
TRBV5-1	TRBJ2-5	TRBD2	CASSLSSGRAGETQYF
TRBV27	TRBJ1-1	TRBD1	CASSSDREWRAFF
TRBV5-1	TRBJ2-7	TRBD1	CASSPGQSYEQYF
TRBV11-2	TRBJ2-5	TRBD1	CASSLALLGQQETQYF
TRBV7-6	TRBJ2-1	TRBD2	CASSPQLAASYNEQFF
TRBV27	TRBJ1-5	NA	CASRGFQTVF
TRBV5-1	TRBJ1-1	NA	CASSLAAGILNTEAFF
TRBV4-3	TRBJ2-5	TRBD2	CASSQAGTSGQETQYF
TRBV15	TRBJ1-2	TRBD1	CATSSPGTGRGYTF
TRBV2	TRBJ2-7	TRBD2	CASKTSGAYEQYF
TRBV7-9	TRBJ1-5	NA	CASSLGLGNQPQHF
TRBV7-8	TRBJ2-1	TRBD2	CASSLVQGRGAYNEQFF
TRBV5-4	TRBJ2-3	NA	CASSHPGQAQDTQYF
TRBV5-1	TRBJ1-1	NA	CASSPGTGSMNTEAFF
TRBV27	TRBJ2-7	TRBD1	CASSLLGQNSYEQYF
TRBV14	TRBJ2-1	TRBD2	CASSQEFLAGYNEQFF
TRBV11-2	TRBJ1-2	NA	CASSSEPTFGYTF
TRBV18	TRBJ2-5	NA	CASSPGPLSNGETQYF
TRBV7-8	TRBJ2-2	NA	CASSLGMAVELFF
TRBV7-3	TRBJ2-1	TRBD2	CASSEGTSGRGGHEQFF
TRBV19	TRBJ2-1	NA	CASSIRTNEQFF
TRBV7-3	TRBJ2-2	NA	CASSLAGELFF
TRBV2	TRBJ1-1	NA	CASSLFVGDTEAFF
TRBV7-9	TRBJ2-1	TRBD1	CASSPRDRGLPEQFF
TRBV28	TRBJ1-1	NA	CASSTAAMNTEAFF
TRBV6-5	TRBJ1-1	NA	CASSYSTLKGTEAFF
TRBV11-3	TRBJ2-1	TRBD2	CASVSGNDPTYNEQFF
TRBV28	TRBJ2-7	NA	CASSSISGQTYEQYF
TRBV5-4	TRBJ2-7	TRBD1	CASSLGDRGLEQYF
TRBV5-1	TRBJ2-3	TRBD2	CASSRVGREGADTQYF
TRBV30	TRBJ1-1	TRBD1	CAWGQGVNTEAFF
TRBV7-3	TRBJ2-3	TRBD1	CASSSHPGQTDTQYF
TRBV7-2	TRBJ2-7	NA	CASSQSWGTGSYEQYF
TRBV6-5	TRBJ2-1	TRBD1	CASRTGGGNEQFF
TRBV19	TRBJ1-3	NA	CASSLQPGDSGNTIYF
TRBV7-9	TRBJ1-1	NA	CASSLDGGNTEAFF